These 5 T cell receptor beta chains were all obtained from the same sample, sequenced in a study of blood T cell repertoires in COVID-19. The table came from immunoSEQ multiplex PCR; TCRdb's copy has only in-frame clones and leaves some out. Of tens of thousands of clones listed, around nine tenths are singletons. Sequences were obtained from peripheral blood. These receptors originate from a woman in her sixties with acute or convalescent COVID-19.

The gene calls are TRBV11-1 and TRBJ1-1; 9 bases line up with TRBD1. CDR3 length: 15 amino acids. Germline CDR1 SGHAT, CDR2 FQDESV (reference sequence). Trimming took 5 bases from V and 3 from J; bases not matched to a gene: 7. The DNA for the CDR3 is TGTGCCAGCAGCCCTAGGGACAGGGAGGACACTGAAGCTTTCTTT. This encodes CASSPRDREDTEAFF.

This clone came up a few times. This chain connects TRBV7-9 to TRBJ2-7; TRBD1 matches 8 bases. Per germline, CDR1 SEHNR and CDR2 FQNEAQ (reference sequence). The CDR3 runs to 13 residues. J lost 6 bases, V lost 4 bases, and 5 bases had no gene match. CDR3 region: CASSSTGAPEQYF. Here the CDR3 DNA reads TGTGCCAGCAGCTCGACAGGGGCCCCCGAGCAGTACTTC.

The rearrangement joins TRBV18 to TRBJ2-7, with 8 bases identical to TRBD2. The length of the CDR3 is 14 residues. The trim removed 5 bases at V and 4 bases at J, leaving 7 bases unmatched. Germline V gene lookup returns CDR1 KGHSH and CDR2 LQKENI. The CDR3 here is CASSELAEIYEQYF. The CDR3 coding sequence is TGTGCCAGCTCAGAACTAGCGGAGATATACGAGCAGTACTTC.

This clone occurred a few times. The V and J genes are TRBV28 and TRBJ1-1, with D uncertain. V shed 6 bases and J shed 5 bases, with 13 bases lying between them. CDR1 and CDR2 (germline): MDHEN, SYDVKM. CDR3 length: 13 amino acids. The CDR3 sequence: CASRRAYRTEAFF. For the CDR3, the DNA is TGTGCCAGCAGGAGGGCCTATAGGACTGAAGCTTTCTTT.

CDR3 loop: CASSSGLTNTGELFF. CDR3 DNA sequence: TGCGCCAGCAGCTCCGGTCTAACCAACACCGGGGAGCTGTTTTTT. The rearrangement links TRBV5-1 to TRBJ2-2; D not resolved. The CDR3 has 15 amino acids. Trimming stripped 3 bases from V and 2 bases from J, with 11 bases between. The V gene's germline CDR1 is SGHRS and CDR2 YFSETQ.